This T cell receptor (beta chain) was captured by sequencing in a study of T cells after yellow fever vaccination. As for the study in general: Each low-cell-number fraction was prepared by means of SMART-Seq v4 Ultra Low Input.

This CDR3 has 14 residues. Trimming took off 9 bases at V and 4 bases at J, with 13 bases between the two ends. Germline CDR1 and CDR2: MNHEY and SVGAGI. Researchers made TCR cDNA using 5'RACE template switching, and this step added a universal primer site and UMIs. From the 5' RACE reads, TCRdb called clonotypes with MiXCR, one entry per CDR3 protein. Among nearly 350,000 distinct CDR3 sequences, 7% to 9% were seen once, and the ten largest hold approximately 16%. The receptor was isolated from a man aged 18 to 29 who received the YFV17D yellow fever vaccine. The chain employs TRBV6-5 and TRBJ1-6; D ambiguous. This material consisted of PBMCs, taken around 45 days after the first yellow fever vaccination. This CDR3 reads CASQRQIYNSPLHF. Written as DNA, the CDR3 is TGTGCCAGTCAGAGGCAAATATATAATTCACCCCTCCACTTT.